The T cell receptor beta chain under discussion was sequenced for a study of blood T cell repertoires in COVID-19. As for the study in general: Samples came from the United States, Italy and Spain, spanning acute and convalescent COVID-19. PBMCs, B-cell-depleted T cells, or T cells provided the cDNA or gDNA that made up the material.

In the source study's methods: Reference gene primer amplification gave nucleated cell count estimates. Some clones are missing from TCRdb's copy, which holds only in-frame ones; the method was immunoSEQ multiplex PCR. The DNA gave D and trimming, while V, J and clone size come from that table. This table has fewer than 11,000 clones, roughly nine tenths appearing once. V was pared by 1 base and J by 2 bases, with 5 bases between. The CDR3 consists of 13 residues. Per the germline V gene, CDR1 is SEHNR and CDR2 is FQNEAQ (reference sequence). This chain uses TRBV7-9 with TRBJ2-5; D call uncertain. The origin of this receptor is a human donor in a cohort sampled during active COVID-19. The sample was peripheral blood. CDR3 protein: CASSLGAQETQYF. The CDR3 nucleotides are TGTGCCAGCAGCTTAGGGGCTCAAGAGACCCAGTACTTC.